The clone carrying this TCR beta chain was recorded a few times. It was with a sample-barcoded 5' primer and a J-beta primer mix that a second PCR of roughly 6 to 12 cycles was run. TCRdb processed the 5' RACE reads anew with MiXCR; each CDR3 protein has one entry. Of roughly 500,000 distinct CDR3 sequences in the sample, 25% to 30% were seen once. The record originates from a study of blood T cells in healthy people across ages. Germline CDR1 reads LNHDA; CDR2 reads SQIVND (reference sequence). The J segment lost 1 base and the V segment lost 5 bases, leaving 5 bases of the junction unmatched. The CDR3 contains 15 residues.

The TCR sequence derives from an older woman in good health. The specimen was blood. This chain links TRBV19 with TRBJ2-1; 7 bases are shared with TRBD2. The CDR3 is CASSLSGPSYNEQFF. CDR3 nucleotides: TGTGCCAGTAGTCTTAGCGGGCCTTCCTACAATGAGCAGTTCTTC. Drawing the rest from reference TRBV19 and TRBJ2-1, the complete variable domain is DGGITQSPKYLFRKEGQNVTLSCEQNLNHDAMYWYRQDPGQGLRLIYYSQIVNDFQKGDIAEGYSVSREKKESFPLTVTSAQKNPTAFYLCASSLSGPSYNEQFFGPGTRLTVL.